The rows below give T cell receptor beta chains drawn from one sample of a study of T cell repertoires in cytomegalovirus infection. Their cognate antigens are unknown. TCRdb processed the reads anew with MiXCR; each CDR3 protein has one entry. The data show about 920,000 distinct CDR3 sequences, around 32% seen once. The sequences come from cultured CD8+ T cells from PBMCs, collected from culture after CMV antigen stimulation. Every receptor here comes from a human donor in good health (CMV status not recorded). Some clones in this sample may be carry-over from other donors' samples. Both conserved end residues are part of each CDR3. A D gene is named only where the DNA matches it firmly. Part of the rows lack a size; the others show once, few, many or a class for expanded clones.

TRBJ2-1	TRBV7-2	many	.	CASSLIRGNEQFF	TGTGCCAGCAGTTTAATCAGGGGCAATGAGCAGTTCTTC
TRBJ1-2	TRBV7-8	many	.	CASSLATANYGYTF	TGTGCCAGCAGCTTAGCGACCGCTAACTATGGCTACACCTTC
TRBJ2-1	TRBV27	.	TRBD2	CASSRGGPGNEQFF	TGTGCCAGCAGCCGGGGGGGTCCTGGCAATGAGCAGTTCTTC
TRBJ1-6	TRBV6-8	.	.	CVSSPTPPYSPLHF	TGTGTCAGCAGTCCAACACCTCCCTATTCACCCCTCCACTTT
TRBJ2-7	TRBV19	many	.	CASSPGRAYEQYF	TGTGCCAGTTCACCGGGAAGAGCCTACGAGCAGTACTTC
TRBJ2-2	TRBV5-5	.	TRBD1	CASSPWDRVTGELFF	TGTGCCAGCAGCCCATGGGACAGGGTCACCGGGGAGCTGTTTTTT
TRBJ2-1	TRBV13	.	.	CASSLGRGSNEQFF	TGTGCCAGCAGCTTGGGAAGGGGTAGTAATGAGCAGTTCTTC
TRBJ2-3	TRBV27	.	.	CASSLIAPFSLSTNTQYF	TGTGCCAGCAGTTTAATAGCGCCGTTCAGTCTTAGCACAAATACGCAGTATTTT
TRBJ1-6	TRBV19	.	TRBD1	CASRPGQGTYNSPLHF	TGTGCCAGCCGACCGGGACAGGGGACCTATAATTCACCCCTCCACTTT
TRBJ2-5	TRBV6-5	few	.	CASSYSFQETQYF	TGTGCCAGCAGTTACTCGTTCCAAGAGACCCAGTACTTC
TRBJ2-3	TRBV5-1	.	TRBD1	CASSLMDRSADTQYF	TGCGCCAGCAGCTTGATGGACAGGAGTGCAGATACGCAGTATTTT
TRBJ2-7	TRBV27	.	.	CASAAGSSYEQYF	TGTGCCAGCGCCGCGGGAAGCTCCTACGAGCAGTACTTC
TRBJ2-3	TRBV20-1	.	TRBD1	CSANSEWDRGTDTQYF	TGCAGTGCTAACTCAGAATGGGACAGGGGCACAGATACGCAGTATTTT
TRBJ2-1	TRBV27	.	.	CASSRHARGEQFF	TGTGCCAGCAGCCGACACGCAAGGGGTGAGCAGTTCTTC
TRBJ2-3	TRBV6-6	few	TRBD1	CASSYKGKEDREAQYF	TGTGCCAGCAGTTACAAAGGGAAGGAGGACAGGGAGGCGCAGTATTTT
TRBJ1-1	TRBV6-5	.	.	CASSLDDGGNTEAFF	TGTGCCAGCAGCTTGGACGACGGGGGAAACACTGAAGCTTTCTTT
TRBJ2-1	TRBV4-3	many	TRBD2	CASSHLSTSGGLDEQFF	TGCGCCAGCAGCCACCTGTCCACTAGCGGGGGTTTGGATGAGCAGTTCTTC
TRBJ2-3	TRBV4-1	.	.	CASSQAAPLPVTQYF	TGCGCCAGCAGCCAAGCGGCCCCCCTACCCGTTACGCAGTATTTT
TRBJ1-2	TRBV7-9	.	.	CASSPRTGMEGYTF	TGTGCCAGCAGCCCTCGGACGGGGATGGAGGGCTACACCTTC
TRBJ1-1	TRBV7-8	many	.	CASSLSTARSTEAFF	TGTGCCAGCAGCTTAAGTACAGCTCGGAGCACTGAAGCTTTCTTT
TRBJ2-7	TRBV10-3	.	TRBD2	CAISWTSGDYEQYF	TGTGCCATCAGCTGGACTAGCGGGGACTACGAGCAGTACTTC
TRBJ2-1	TRBV4-1	.	TRBD2	CASSLTGTSGGKSSYNEQFF	TGCGCCAGCAGCCTTACGGGGACTAGCGGGGGTAAGAGCTCCTACAATGAGCAGTTCTTC
TRBJ1-2	TRBV7-9	few	TRBD1	CASSTNRDRGHYGYTF	TGTGCCAGCAGCACAAACCGGGACAGGGGGCATTATGGCTACACCTTC
TRBJ1-1	TRBV7-6	.	.	CASSTWTANTEAFF	TGTGCCAGCAGCACTTGGACAGCGAACACTGAAGCTTTCTTT
TRBJ2-2	TRBV10-3	.	TRBD2	CAISEIQEIAGERDTGELFF	TGTGCCATCAGTGAGATCCAGGAGATAGCGGGGGAACGGGACACCGGGGAGCTGTTTTTT
TRBJ1-1	TRBV18	few	.	CANSPGGNTEAFF	TGTGCCAACTCACCGGGGGGGAACACTGAAGCTTTCTTT
TRBJ2-2	TRBV7-6	.	.	CASSQSANSPGELFF	TGTGCTAGCAGCCAAAGCGCCAACAGCCCCGGGGAGCTGTTTTTT
TRBJ1-2	TRBV10-3	once	.	CAITGEGKDGYTF	TGTGCCATCACGGGGGAGGGGAAGGATGGCTACACCTTC
TRBJ2-1	TRBV28	few	.	CASRSGQSYNEQFF	TGTGCCAGTCGGTCGGGTCAGTCTTACAATGAGCAGTTCTTC
TRBJ1-2	TRBV29-1	.	.	CSVKGAGSYGYTF	TGCAGCGTGAAAGGGGCAGGGAGCTATGGCTACACCTTC
TRBJ1-2	TRBV6-1	few	.	CASSSFGLGNGYTF	TGTGCCAGCAGTTCTTTCGGGCTGGGGAATGGCTACACCTTC
TRBJ1-4	TRBV6-1	.	TRBD1	CASSDPGQGAVNEKLFF	TGTGCCAGCAGTGACCCGGGACAGGGGGCCGTTAATGAAAAACTGTTTTTT
TRBJ2-2	TRBV3-1	.	.	CASSQDQPQSGPPAGELFF	TGTGCCAGCAGCCAAGATCAACCCCAGTCGGGACCCCCAGCCGGGGAGCTGTTTTTT
TRBJ1-1	TRBV19	once	.	CASSIPQGNAEAFF	TGTGCCAGTAGTATCCCTCAAGGTAATGCTGAAGCTTTCTTT
TRBJ1-2	TRBV2	.	.	CASSISEHPGGYGYTF	TGTGCCAGCAGTATTTCTGAACACCCCGGGGGCTATGGCTACACCTTC
TRBJ2-1	TRBV29-1	few	.	CSVEPEQEQFF	TGCAGCGTTGAGCCGGAGCAAGAGCAGTTCTTC
TRBJ1-1	TRBV19	.	.	CASSLPGPYTEAFF	TGTGCCAGTAGTCTCCCCGGGCCGTACACTGAAGCTTTCTTT
TRBJ2-6	TRBV7-3	few	.	CASSSPHGSGANVLTF	TGTGCCAGCAGCTCGCCTCACGGTTCCGGGGCCAACGTCCTGACTTTC
TRBJ1-5	TRBV4-3	.	TRBD1	CASSQEGTGQPQHF	TGCGCCAGCAGCCAAGAGGGGACAGGGCAGCCCCAGCATTTT
TRBJ2-1	TRBV5-6	.	.	CASSRQGTYNEQFF	TGTGCCAGCAGCCGGCAGGGGACATACAATGAGCAGTTCTTC
TRBJ1-2	TRBV7-9	few	.	CASSSGGGKAGYTF	TGTGCCAGCAGCTCGGGCGGTGGCAAGGCAGGCTACACCTTC
TRBJ2-3	TRBV4-1	.	TRBD2	CASSQDPLLSGGARDTQYF	TGCGCCAGCAGCCAAGATCCTCTTCTTAGCGGGGGGGCGCGAGATACGCAGTATTTT